These 5 T cell receptor beta chains were all obtained from the same sample, sequenced in a study of breast tumors, draining lymph nodes, adjacent tissues (dated by TCRdb to about 2016). Preparation of the library involved multiplex PCR. The sample was run on an Illumina HiSeq 2000. TCRdb applied fastp at Q25 and MiXCR to the public reads, then kept only in-frame beta chains. CDR3 protein duplicates are merged, each entry listing the most common genes and DNA. This sample gives 20,000 to 25,000 distinct CDR3 sequences in total; 41% of them show up just once. Roughly 24% of the sample is held by the ten biggest clonotypes. Sequencing was carried out using breast tumor tissue. These receptor sequences come from a female donor with breast cancer. Some clones in this sample may be carry-over from other donors' samples.

Note on this clonotype: At one end the junction does not follow the germline gene, possibly because of a read error. The rearrangement links TRBV13 to TRBJ2-7, with 11 bases aligning to TRBD1. Germline V gene lookup returns CDR1 PRHDT and CDR2 FYEKMQ (reference sequence). This CDR3 region has 14 residues. DNA for the CDR3: TGTGCCAGCAGTCGGACAGGGGGCTCCTACAAGCAGTACTTC. It is translated as CASSRTGGSYKQYF.

The J gene is TRBJ2-3, the V gene TRBV11-3; D is unclear. Germline V gives CDR1 SGHNT, CDR2 YENEEA. There are 13 residues in the CDR3. Trimming stripped 3 bases from V and 6 bases from J, with 10 bases between. The CDR3 sequence: CASSLSSPDTQYF. CDR3 sequence (DNA): TGTGCCAGCAGCTTGTCGTCGCCCGATACGCAGTATTTT. Based on the CDR3 plus reference TRBV11-3 and TRBJ2-3, the full variable domain is EAGVVQSPRYKIIEKKQPVAFWCNPISGHNTLYWYLQNLGQGPELLIRYENEEAVDDSQLPKDRFSAERLKGVDSTLKIQPAELGDSAVYLCASSLSSPDTQYFGPGTRLTVL.

This clonotype has ten or more counts. The chain has TRBV7-6 and TRBJ2-2; D could derive from TRBD1 or TRBD2 (5 bases each). The CDR3 is 15 residues long. Looked up from germline, CDR1 is SGHVS and CDR2 is FNYEAQ. V gave up 6 bases and J gave up 5 bases, with 16 bases separating them. The CDR3 protein is CASSKRGVETGELFF. The CDR3, as DNA: TGTGCCAGCAGTAAGAGGGGAGTGGAGACCGGGGAGCTGTTTTTT.

By its share, this clonotype is medium-sized. The CDR3: CASSIGQPGEKLFF. CDR3 in DNA: TGCGCCAGCAGCATAGGACAGCCGGGTGAAAAACTGTTTTTT. The chain couples TRBV5-1 to TRBJ1-4; D perhaps matches TRBD1 (6 bases). Germline assignment: CDR1 SGHRS and CDR2 YFSETQ. Trimming shortened V by 4 bases and J by 7 bases, and 14 bases separated the two germline ends. The CDR3 runs 14 residues.

This clonotype was seen only a few times. The chain is built from TRBV7-6 and TRBJ2-5, with D possibly TRBD2 on 5 matching bases. V was clipped by 1 base and J by 0 bases, with 9 bases between them. CDR3 size: 15 residues. Looked up from germline, CDR1 is SGHVS and CDR2 is FNYEAQ. Written as DNA, the CDR3 is TGTGCCAGCAGCTTAGAGCTAGCAGACCAAGAGACCCAGTACTTC. Amino acid sequence: CASSLELADQETQYF.